Listed below are T cell receptor beta chains from one sample, sequenced in a study of T cells in Graves' hyperthyroidism and ophthalmopathy. TCRdb re-analysed the multiplex PCR reads in MiXCR, keeping a single row per CDR3 protein. The sample shows around 450,000 distinct CDR3 sequences, about 15% of them seen only once. The specimen was blood. Source of these receptors: a woman between 18 and 29 years old with Graves' hyperthyroidism. CDR3s include the opening cysteine and the closing phenylalanine or tryptophan. A D gene is named only where the DNA matches it firmly. Some rows mark clone size as missing; the rest say once, few, many or name a class of expanded clone.

j_call | v_call | d_call | clone_size | cdr3_nt | cdr3_aa
TRBJ2-1 | TRBV5-8 | - | few | TGTGCCAGCAGCCATCAAGGGATTGAGCAGTTCTTC | CASSHQGIEQFF
TRBJ2-1 | TRBV20-1 | TRBD2 | many | TGCAGTGCTAGAGATCTCTCAGCGGGGGACTACAATGAGCAGTTCTTC | CSARDLSAGDYNEQFF
TRBJ1-1 | TRBV2 | - | many | TGTGCCAGCAGTCGGAATCCACCTTATTTGAACACTGAAGCTTTCTTT | CASSRNPPYLNTEAFF
TRBJ2-7 | TRBV11-2 | - | many | TGTGCCAGCAGCTTCGGGCCAGAGGGCGAGCAGTACTTC | CASSFGPEGEQYF
TRBJ2-7 | TRBV2 | TRBD1 | many | TGTGCCAGCAGTATGACAGGGTACGAGCAGTACTTC | CASSMTGYEQYF
TRBJ1-1 | TRBV3-1 | - | many | TGTGCCAGCAGCCAATTGTGGGGGGCCAACACTGAAGCTTTCTTT | CASSQLWGANTEAFF
TRBJ1-3 | TRBV9 | TRBD1 | - | TGTGCCAGCAGCGCAGGGACAGGCTCTGGAAACACCATATATTTT | CASSAGTGSGNTIYF
TRBJ2-7 | TRBV5-6 | - | - | TGTGCCAGCAGCATTGCGGGGTACGAGCAGTACTTC | CASSIAGYEQYF
TRBJ2-4 | TRBV6-1 | - | - | TGTGCCAGCAGTGATTTTGACAGCCCCGTAGCCAAAAACATTCAGTACTTC | CASSDFDSPVAKNIQYF
TRBJ2-2 | TRBV28 | - | few | TGTGCCAGCAGCCCGGACGTGACAGGCAACACCGGGGAGCTGTTTTTT | CASSPDVTGNTGELFF
TRBJ2-3 | TRBV5-5 | TRBD1 | many | TGTGCCAGCAGCCGGACAGGGACTGCGGCAGATACGCAGTATTTT | CASSRTGTAADTQYF
TRBJ2-7 | TRBV13 | TRBD1 | - | TGTGCCAGCAGTGACCCAGGACAGGGGATCCACGAGCAGTACTTC | CASSDPGQGIHEQYF
TRBJ2-1 | TRBV5-6 | TRBD1 | - | TGTGCCAGCAGCTTGGCCGTGGACAGGGAGTTTACCCGCTCCTACAGTGAGCAGTTCTTC | CASSLAVDREFTRSYSEQFF
TRBJ1-5 | TRBV7-8 | TRBD1 | few | TGTGCCAGCAGCCCCGGGACAGCTCAGCCCCAGCATTTT | CASSPGTAQPQHF
TRBJ1-5 | TRBV7-9 | TRBD1 | many | TGTGCCAGCAGCGTTCAGGGGGATCAGCCCCAGCATTTT | CASSVQGDQPQHF
TRBJ1-1 | TRBV15 | - | few | TGTGCCACCAGCCCACGGGAGAGAACTGAAGCTTTCTTT | CATSPRERTEAFF
TRBJ1-2 | TRBV5-5 | - | - | TGTGCCAGCAGCTTGGCCGGTCAGACCTATGGCTACACCTTC | CASSLAGQTYGYTF
TRBJ2-7 | TRBV19 | - | few | TGTGCCAGTAGTTTTTCCTCCGGGACTCGCTACGAGCAGTACTTC | CASSFSSGTRYEQYF
TRBJ2-7 | TRBV20-1 | TRBD2 | - | TGCAGTGCTAGTGAGGCGGGAGATTGGTACGAGCAGTACTTC | CSASEAGDWYEQYF
TRBJ1-1 | TRBV19 | - | few | TGTGCCAGTAGTATTCCCCGGGGGAACACTGAAGCTTTCTTT | CASSIPRGNTEAFF
TRBJ2-7 | TRBV5-1 | - | many | TGCGCCAGCCGCCGGGACAAGGACTACGAGCAGTACTTC | CASRRDKDYEQYF
TRBJ2-2 | TRBV11-3 | TRBD2 | many | TGTGCCAGCAGGGAGCGGGGGAGCAACACCGGGGAGCTGTTTTTT | CASRERGSNTGELFF
TRBJ1-6 | TRBV27 | TRBD1 | many | TGTGCCAGCAGTTTAGGGACAGGCTCATATTCACCCCTCCACTTT | CASSLGTGSYSPLHF
TRBJ2-5 | TRBV28 | - | many | TGTGCCTCCCGGACCCCTCGGGGCCAAGAGACCCAGTACTTC | CASRTPRGQETQYF
TRBJ2-7 | TRBV29-1 | TRBD1 | - | TGCAGCGTTGGGGCAGGGGGCTACAGTGGGTACGAGCAGTACTTC | CSVGAGGYSGYEQYF
TRBJ1-2 | TRBV6-5 | - | few | TGTGCCAGCAGTTACTCGAATACGGGGGCGTACGGCTACACCTTC | CASSYSNTGAYGYTF
TRBJ2-7 | TRBV6-1 | TRBD1 | many | TGTGCCAGCAGTAACGACAGGGGGGCCTACGAGCAGTACTTC | CASSNDRGAYEQYF
TRBJ2-3 | TRBV28 | - | - | TGTGCCAGCAGTTTATTGGCCGGAGAGGCAGATACGCAGTATTTT | CASSLLAGEADTQYF
TRBJ1-5 | TRBV6-1 | - | few | TGTGCCAGCGTCTCCGAAGAAGGCAATCAGCCCCAGCATTTT | CASVSEEGNQPQHF
TRBJ1-1 | TRBV2 | - | many | TGTGCCAGCGAGAGGTCAGAGAACACTGAAGCTTTCTTT | CASERSENTEAFF
TRBJ2-7 | TRBV20-1 | TRBD2 | few | TGCAGTGCTAGCGCGGGACTAGCGGGAGGTGTCGGCGAGCAGTACTTC | CSASAGLAGGVGEQYF
TRBJ2-1 | TRBV5-1 | TRBD2 | many | TGCGCCAGCAGCTCCGGGACTAGCGGGAAGAATGAGCAGTTCTTC | CASSSGTSGKNEQFF
TRBJ2-2 | TRBV12-3/TRBV12-4 | - | few | TGTGCCAGCAGTTTCGTGGGCACCGGGGAGCTGTTTTTT | CASSFVGTGELFF
TRBJ2-1 | TRBV28 | - | many | TGTGCCAGCTCGGGACTCCGAGGGTACAATGAGCAGTTCTTC | CASSGLRGYNEQFF
TRBJ2-7 | TRBV11-2 | TRBD2 | many | TGTGCCAGCAGCTTGGTCGGACTTCTAGCGGGGGGCATGGGCTCCTACGAGCAGTACTTC | CASSLVGLLAGGMGSYEQYF
TRBJ1-1 | TRBV3-1 | TRBD1 | few | TGTGCCAGCAGCCCTCGGACAGGGCTTGGGACTGAAGCTTTCTTT | CASSPRTGLGTEAFF
TRBJ2-3 | TRBV7-9 | TRBD2 | many | TGTGCCAGCAGCTCCCTCCGGGACTACCTAGTGGCAGATACGCAGTATTTT | CASSSLRDYLVADTQYF
TRBJ1-1 | TRBV2 | - | many | TGTGCCAGCATGTCTTACACTGAAGCTTTCTTT | CASMSYTEAFF
TRBJ2-7 | TRBV29-1 | - | many | TGCAGCGTTCGTCCCGGGGCGGTGCGCGCCTACGAGCAGTACTTC | CSVRPGAVRAYEQYF
TRBJ2-1 | TRBV5-5 | - | many | TGTGCCAGCAGCTTTAGGGACATCAATGAGCAGTTCTTC | CASSFRDINEQFF
TRBJ2-7 | TRBV11-2 | - | many | TGTGCCAGCAGCCCGATGATTCCCAACGAGCAGTACTTC | CASSPMIPNEQYF
TRBJ1-2 | TRBV2 | - | many | TGTGCCAACAGGGATGGCTACACCTTC | CANRDGYTF
TRBJ1-1 | TRBV14 | - | many | TGTGCCAGCAGTGGGCAATTGAACACTGAAGCTTTCTTT | CASSGQLNTEAFF
TRBJ1-4 | TRBV28 | - | many | TGTGCCAGCAGTTTTGGGACACAATCTACAACTAATGAAAAACTGTTTTTT | CASSFGTQSTTNEKLFF
TRBJ2-7 | TRBV11-2 | TRBD1 | many | TGTGCCAGCAGCGGATCCCTCGGACAGGGGGGGTACGAGCAGTACTTC | CASSGSLGQGGYEQYF
TRBJ1-1 | TRBV12-3/TRBV12-4 | - | many | TGTGCCAGCAGTTTCCCCCCAGGGAGGTCCACTGAAGCTTTCTTT | CASSFPPGRSTEAFF
TRBJ2-2 | TRBV6-2/TRBV6-3 | - | many | TGTGCCAGCAGGGCGGGGAGCACCGGGGAGCTGTTTTTT | CASRAGSTGELFF
TRBJ2-7 | TRBV5-8 | - | many | TGTGCCAGCAGCTTAGCCGGGACGGGCGAGCAGTACTTC | CASSLAGTGEQYF
TRBJ2-1 | TRBV2 | TRBD2 | many | TGTGCCAGCAGTTCCCCGGGACTAGGCCTTTACAATGAGCAGTTCTTC | CASSSPGLGLYNEQFF
TRBJ1-4 | TRBV18 | - | - | TGTGCCAGCTCTGCCAGGGCCCGGGGGGAAAAACTGTTTTTT | CASSARARGEKLFF
TRBJ1-1 | TRBV28 | - | many | TGTGCCAGCAGTTTATGGGGGAGCCGAGCTTTCTTT | CASSLWGSRAFF
TRBJ1-1 | TRBV11-2 | - | many | TGTGCCAGCAGCTTGACGGGCGGGGTGACTGAAGCTTTCTTT | CASSLTGGVTEAFF
TRBJ2-3 | TRBV6-1 | - | few | TGTGCCACTTCGCCCCTCGGGACAGATACGCAGTATTTT | CATSPLGTDTQYF
TRBJ1-2 | TRBV5-5 | - | many | TGTGCCAGCAGCTTGGAACAGGGTCCTAACTATGGCTACACCTTC | CASSLEQGPNYGYTF
TRBJ1-1 | TRBV3-1 | TRBD1 | many | TGTGCCAGCAGCCCGCGACAGGGTAGGGACACTGAAGCTTTCTTT | CASSPRQGRDTEAFF
TRBJ2-5 | TRBV11-2 | - | many | TGTGCCAGCAGCTTTCTGGAGACCCAGTACTTC | CASSFLETQYF
TRBJ2-4 | TRBV20-1 | - | few | TGCAGTGCTCTTGACAGTAAAATAAACATTCAGTACTTC | CSALDSKINIQYF
TRBJ1-1 | TRBV5-1 | TRBD1 | few | TGCGCCAGCATGCAGGGGGCCATGAACACTGAAGCTTTCTTT | CASMQGAMNTEAFF
TRBJ2-5 | TRBV24-1 | TRBD2 | many | TGTGCCACCAGTGACCCCGCTAGCGGGGAAGAGACCCAGTACTTC | CATSDPASGEETQYF